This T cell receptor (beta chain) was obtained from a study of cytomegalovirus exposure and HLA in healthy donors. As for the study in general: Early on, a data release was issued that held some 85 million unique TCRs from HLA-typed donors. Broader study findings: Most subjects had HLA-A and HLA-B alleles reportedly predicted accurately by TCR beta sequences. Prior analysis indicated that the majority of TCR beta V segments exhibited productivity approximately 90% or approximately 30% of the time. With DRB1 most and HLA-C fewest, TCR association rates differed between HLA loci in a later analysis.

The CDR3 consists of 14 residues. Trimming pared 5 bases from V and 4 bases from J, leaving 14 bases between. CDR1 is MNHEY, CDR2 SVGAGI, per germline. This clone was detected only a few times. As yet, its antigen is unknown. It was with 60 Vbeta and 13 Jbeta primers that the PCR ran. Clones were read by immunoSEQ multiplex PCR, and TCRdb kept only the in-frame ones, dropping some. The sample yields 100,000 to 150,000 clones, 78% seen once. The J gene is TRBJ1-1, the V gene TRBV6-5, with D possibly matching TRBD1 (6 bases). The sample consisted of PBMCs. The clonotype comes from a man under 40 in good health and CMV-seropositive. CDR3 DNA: TGTGCCAGCAGTCGCGCACAGGGACCCACTGAAGCTTTCTTT. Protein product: CASSRAQGPTEAFF.